This T cell receptor (beta chain) originates from a study of T cell responses to AZD1222 COVID-19 vaccine. TCRdb's copy holds only in-frame clones and misses some; the assay was immunoSEQ multiplex PCR. The sample carries about 180,000 clones, more than 75% recorded once. Study conclusions and caveats: The peak T cell response came first, and repertoires were sampled only after it.

Note on this clone: The antigen is unknown.

The germline V gene has CDR1 MNHEY and CDR2 SVGAGI. The CDR3 runs to 12 residues. V gave up 6 bases and J gave up 5 bases, with 9 bases separating them. The material was peripheral blood, obtained 28 days after the second AZD1222 dose. This chain links TRBV6-5 with TRBJ2-3; D call uncertain. This clonotype was sampled from an adult who received the AZD1222 COVID-19 vaccine. The CDR3 nucleotides are TGTGCCAGCAGAAAGACTCAAGATACGCAGTATTTT. Its protein product is CASRKTQDTQYF.